Listed here are 10 T cell receptor beta chains from one sample, sequenced in a study of T-cell reconstitution after alpha-beta-depleted transplantation in children. Unique molecular identifiers were incorporated when the TCRbeta library was constructed. A single record per CDR3 protein comes from TCRdb applying MiXCR to the PCR reads. The sample shows more than 400,000 distinct CDR3 sequences, about 10% of them seen only once. The input for sequencing was PBMCs, mostly from graft donor cells, taken 180 days after TCRalphabeta/CD19-depleted stem cell transplant. The receptors here all came from a female patient between 2 and 10 years old who had a stem cell transplant for aplastic anemia, so the T cells may come from the graft donor.

This clonotype was picked up a small number of times. The chain recombines TRBV15 with TRBJ1-2; the D gene is possibly TRBD1 (5 bases). The germline V and J ends were trimmed by 4 bases and 4 bases, with 19 bases remaining between them. This CDR3 spans 16 amino acids. Germline loops: CDR1 LNHNV, CDR2 YYDKDF (reference sequence). The CDR3 sequence is CATSNPHGALGYGYTF. CDR3 sequence (DNA): TGTGCCACCAGCAACCCGCACGGGGCCCTGGGCTATGGCTACACCTTC.

This clonotype was found a few times. The chain couples TRBV4-3 to TRBJ2-1, with D uncertain. V lost 0 bases to trimming and J lost 5 bases, with 8 bases between them. This CDR3 region has 14 residues. Germline assignment: CDR1 LGHNA and CDR2 YSLEER. CDR3 sequence reads: CASSQDHQNNEQFF. The DNA for the CDR3 is TGCGCCAGCAGCCAAGATCATCAGAACAATGAGCAGTTCTTC.

This clonotype was counted a few times. The chain joins TRBV7-9 to TRBJ2-7; D unresolved. CDR1 is SEHNR, CDR2 FQNEAQ, per germline (reference sequence). The CDR3 loop spans 16 amino acids. Trimming left V 0 bases short and J 0 bases short, with 12 bases between. DNA of the CDR3: TGTGCCAGCAGCTTAGCCGGGCCTATGAGCTCCTACGAGCAGTACGTC. Protein product: CASSLAGPMSSYEQYV.

This chain uses TRBV9 with TRBJ2-1, with 9 bases identical to TRBD2. The germline gives CDR1 SGDLS, CDR2 YYNGEE. The CDR3 has 15 amino acids. J lost 7 bases, V lost 1 base, and 6 bases had no gene match. The CDR3 is CASSVIAGASNEQFF. DNA for the CDR3: TGTGCCAGCAGCGTAATAGCGGGAGCTTCAAATGAGCAGTTCTTC.

The table lists this clonotype with a few counts. The rearrangement links TRBV29-1 to TRBJ1-2; a weak D match, TRBD1 (6 bases). CDR3 length: 13 residues. Between the trimmed V and J ends, which lost 3 bases and 7 bases, there was a span of 15 bases. In germline, CDR1 is SQVTM, CDR2 ANQGSEA. As DNA, the CDR3 is TGCAGCGTTGATGAGTGGGGGGCTGTTGGCTACACCTTC. Translation: CSVDEWGAVGYTF.

This clonotype was observed many times. The rearrangement joins TRBV27 to TRBJ1-4; D gene ambiguous. V lost 3 bases, J lost 8 bases, and 13 bases lay in between. The CDR3 has 14 amino acids. CDR1 is MNHEY and CDR2 is SMNVEV in the germline V gene (reference sequence). The CDR3 reads CASSFWRSGEKLFF. The CDR3 DNA reads TGTGCCAGCAGTTTTTGGAGGAGTGGGGAAAAACTGTTTTTT.

This clonotype was seen a handful of times. The chain combines TRBV20-1 with TRBJ2-5, with D tentatively TRBD2 (6 bases). The CDR3 is made up of 13 amino acids. The germline CDR1 and CDR2 sequences are DFQATT and SNEGSKA (reference sequence). Trimming pared 4 bases from V and 2 bases from J, leaving 11 bases between. The CDR3 coding sequence is TGCAGTGCTATAAGGGACTTACAAGAGACCCAGTACTTC. The encoded protein is CSAIRDLQETQYF.

This clonotype was seen ten or more times. CDR3 protein: CATSRGGTGDYGYTF. The CDR3 DNA sequence: TGTGCCACCAGCAGAGGGGGGACAGGGGACTATGGCTACACCTTC. The J gene is TRBJ1-2, the V gene TRBV15, with 10 bases that match TRBD1. Losses at the gene ends were 1 base for V and 3 bases for J; bases not matched to a gene: 2. CDR1 is LNHNV, CDR2 YYDKDF, per germline (reference sequence). This CDR3 has 15 amino acids.

In this sample, this clonotype turned up many times. CDR3 sequence: CASSLLGGGTEAFF. CDR3 DNA: TGTGCCAGCAGTTTACTCGGGGGAGGCACTGAAGCTTTCTTT. The chain employs TRBV27 and TRBJ1-1; tentatively, D is TRBD1 (5 bases). This CDR3 region has 14 residues. Germline values: CDR1 MNHEY, CDR2 SMNVEV (reference sequence). V dropped 2 bases and J dropped 4 bases, with 11 bases sitting between them.

The V gene is TRBV29-1, the J gene TRBJ2-2; no reliable D call. V lost 3 bases to trimming and J lost 5 bases, with 7 bases between them. CDR1 and CDR2 from the germline V gene are SQVTM and ANQGSEA. This CDR3 is built from 12 residues. The CDR3 DNA reads TGCAGCGTTGACAGGCGGACCGGGGAGCTGTTTTTT. It yields the protein CSVDRRTGELFF.